The next 4 T cell receptor beta chains were all read from a single sample in a study of T cell changes during pregnancy in multiple sclerosis. Profiling relied on immunoSEQ multiplex PCR, and the TCRdb table lists in-frame clones only, not all of them. The sample lists 55,000 to 95,000 clones, just over 90% occurring once. The sample in question was peripheral blood, obtained in the second trimester of pregnancy. These receptors came from a female donor in good health, enrolled as a control in a pregnancy study.

This clone has only one observation. The gene calls are TRBV30 and TRBJ2-3; perhaps TRBD2 as D (6 bases). V dropped 0 bases and J dropped 5 bases, with 15 bases sitting between them. The CDR3 is 15 residues long. Germline V lookup: CDR1 GTSNPN, CDR2 SVGIG (reference sequence). The CDR3 DNA reads TGTGCCTGGAGTGTACTTTACGGGGGTGGAGATACGCAGTATTTT. This codes for CAWSVLYGGGDTQYF.

The V gene is TRBV29-1, the J gene TRBJ1-3; D is perhaps TRBD1 (6 bases). The germline gives CDR1 SQVTM, CDR2 ANQGSEA. This CDR3 has 15 amino acids. V was shortened by 3 bases and J by 0 bases, with 12 bases between the two germline ends. The CDR3 is CSVDPGQSSGNTIYF. The CDR3 bases are TGCAGCGTTGATCCGGGACAAAGCTCTGGAAACACCATATATTTT.

As concerns this clone: Germline is not matched at one junction end, which may reflect a read error. The V and J genes are TRBV11-3 and TRBJ1-2; 8 nucleotides line up with TRBD1. The CDR3 runs to 14 residues. Germline V lookup: CDR1 SGHNT, CDR2 YENEEA. The CDR3 region has the DNA TGTGCCAGCAGCCTAGATGGGACAGGATATGGCTACACCTTC. Translation gives CASSLDGTGYGYTF.

The chain combines TRBV7-3 with TRBJ2-7; 8 nucleotides align to TRBD1. The CDR3 loop spans 16 amino acids. Germline CDR1 and CDR2: SGHTA and FQGTGA. V was clipped by 5 bases and J by 2 bases; unmatched bases: 11. In nucleotides, the CDR3 is TGTGCCAGCAGCAAAATAGGGGGACAGGTCACCTACGAGCAGTACTTC. Its translation is CASSKIGGQVTYEQYF.